These 26 T cell receptor beta chains were all obtained from the same sample, sequenced in a study of CD8 T cells in Susac syndrome. The authors reverse transcribed about 0.5 to 1 ug RNA with random hexamers. One entry per CDR3 protein, called by TCRdb with MiXCR from the immunoSEQ multiplex PCR reads. This sample has some 180,000 distinct CDR3 sequences, with just under 95% found just once. The sample comprised CD4+ T cells from PBMCs. These receptors all stem from a human donor with Susac syndrome.

This chain connects TRBV4-3 to TRBJ2-7; the D is unclear. Trimming pared 0 bases from V and 2 bases from J, leaving 5 bases between. This CDR3 contains 13 residues. Germline values: CDR1 LGHNA, CDR2 YSLEER. The CDR3 bases are TGCGCCAGCAGCCAAGATATCGCCTACGAGCAGTACTTC. Residues: CASSQDIAYEQYF.

The gene calls are TRBV29-1 and TRBJ2-7; the match to TRBD2 covers 13 bases. In germline, CDR1 is SQVTM, CDR2 ANQGSEA. With 6 bases clipped from V and 0 bases from J, the junction kept 14 bases outside the gene matches. The length of the CDR3 is 18 residues. In DNA form, the CDR3 reads TGCAGCGTGGGTGAACTAGCGGGAGGGAATAAACGCTCCTACGAGCAGTACTTC. Its translation is CSVGELAGGNKRSYEQYF.

The chain couples TRBV30 to TRBJ2-7; 7 bases map to TRBD1. Germline CDR1 is GTSNPN and CDR2 is SVGIG (reference sequence). The CDR3 length is 14 residues. Trimming removed 0 bases from V and 6 bases from J; junction bases left unmatched: 8. CDR3 protein: CAWSVLGGGSEQYF. The CDR3 region has the DNA TGTGCCTGGAGTGTTTTAGGGGGCGGCTCCGAGCAGTACTTC.

The chain recombines TRBV5-1 with TRBJ1-2; D unresolved. CDR1 and CDR2 (germline): SGHRS, YFSETQ. The CDR3 length is 12 residues. V lost 4 bases, J lost 8 bases, and 12 bases lay in between. Written as DNA, the CDR3 is TGCGCCAGCAGCGTCAATGCCGGGGGCTACACCTTC. Translated, it gives CASSVNAGGYTF. Looking up the rest from reference TRBV5-1 and TRBJ1-2 gives the full variable domain: KAGVTQTPRYLIKTRGQQVTLSCSPISGHRSVSWYQQTPGQGLQFLFEYFSETQRNKGNFPGRFSGRQFSNSRSEMNVSTLELGDSALYLCASSVNAGGYTFGSGTRLTVV.

This clonotype was recorded once. This chain links TRBV7-6 with TRBJ2-7; 7 bases match TRBD1. After removal of 3 bases from V and 1 base from J, the junction contained 3 bases not matched to a gene. Germline loops: CDR1 SGHVS, CDR2 FNYEAQ. The length of the CDR3 is 14 residues. The CDR3 reads CASSLTGTSYEQYF. CDR3 bases: TGTGCCAGCAGCTTGACAGGGACGTCCTACGAGCAGTACTTC.

The chain has TRBV9 and TRBJ2-1; TRBD2 aligns across 9 bases. V lost 3 bases to trimming and J lost 5 bases; unmatched junction nucleotides: 3. CDR1 is SGDLS and CDR2 is YYNGEE in the germline V gene. There are 14 residues in the CDR3. Here the CDR3 reads CASSERLADNEQFF. The CDR3 DNA is TGTGCCAGCAGCGAGCGACTAGCGGACAATGAGCAGTTCTTC.

The CDR3 sequence: CASRKEVGTDTQYF. The CDR3 region has the DNA TGTGCCAGCAGAAAGGAGGTTGGCACAGATACGCAGTATTTT. The chain recombines TRBV7-2 with TRBJ2-3; a weak D match, TRBD2 (5 bases). Germline assignment: CDR1 SGHTA and CDR2 FQGNSA. The CDR3 has 14 residues. Trimming removed 6 bases at V and 1 base at J, with 11 bases between. The whole variable domain, remainder taken from reference TRBV7-2 and TRBJ2-3, is GAGVSQSPSNKVTEKGKDVELRCDPISGHTALYWYRQSLGQGLEFLIYFQGNSAPDKSGLPSDRFSAERTGGSVSTLTIQRTQQEDSAVYLCASRKEVGTDTQYFGPGTRLTVL.

This clonotype appeared once. The chain employs TRBV28 and TRBJ2-7; D gene unclear. CDR1 is MDHEN and CDR2 is SYDVKM in the germline V gene. V lost 10 bases, J lost 2 bases, and 18 bases lay in between. The CDR3 is 14 amino acids. The CDR3 DNA is TGTGCCACCCTAGAAGCGTCGGATACCTACGAGCAGTACTTC. Translation gives CATLEASDTYEQYF.

The chain recombines TRBV9 with TRBJ2-1; perhaps D is TRBD1 or TRBD2 (7 bases each). V gave up 0 bases and J gave up 0 bases, with 16 bases separating them. The CDR3 runs to 18 residues. The germline CDR1 and CDR2 sequences are SGDLS and YYNGEE. The chain's CDR3 is CASSVVGGDSSSYNEQFF. CDR3 coding DNA: TGTGCCAGCAGCGTAGTAGGGGGGGACAGTAGCTCCTACAATGAGCAGTTCTTC. Supplemented by reference TRBV9 and TRBJ2-1, the full variable domain reads DSGVTQTPKHLITATGQRVTLRCSPRSGDLSVYWYQQSLDQGLQFLIQYYNGEERAKGNILERFSAQQFPDLHSELNLSSLELGDSALYFCASSVVGGDSSSYNEQFFGPGTRLTVL.

The chain couples TRBV20-1 to TRBJ2-7; TRBD2 matches at 11 bases. Germline V gene sequence: CDR1 DFQATT, CDR2 SNEGSKA (reference sequence). V lost 3 bases, J lost 1 base, and 8 bases stayed unmatched. The CDR3 contains 16 residues. DNA of the CDR3: TGCAGTGCTAGGGGGGTTAGCGGGAGGGCGTCCTACGAGCAGTACTTC. It translates to CSARGVSGRASYEQYF.

The chain employs TRBV20-1 and TRBJ2-1; 11 positions agree with TRBD1. Trimming cost V 4 bases and J 6 bases; bases outside gene matches: 2. This CDR3 has 13 residues. Germline-derived CDR1 and CDR2 are DFQATT and SNEGSKA (reference sequence). The CDR3, as DNA: TGCAGTGCTATGGGACAGGGGGGCAATGAGCAGTTCTTC. Its protein product is CSAMGQGGNEQFF.

The chain carries TRBV20-1 and TRBJ1-5, with TRBD1 matching 7 bases. The germline CDR1 and CDR2 sequences are DFQATT and SNEGSKA (reference sequence). CDR3 length equals 14 residues. The trim removed 1 base at V and 5 bases at J, leaving 5 bases unmatched. CDR3 in amino acids: CSARGQGDHQPQHF. In nucleotides, the CDR3 is TGCAGTGCTAGAGGACAGGGTGATCATCAGCCCCAGCATTTT.

The V gene is TRBV28, the J gene TRBJ2-7; the D is unclear. The V gene's germline CDR1 is MDHEN and CDR2 SYDVKM. CDR3 length: 13 amino acids. The V end lost 5 bases, the J end lost 2 bases, and 10 bases lay between the germline ends. The chain's CDR3 is CASSPPDTYEQYF. In DNA form, the CDR3 reads TGTGCCAGCAGTCCTCCCGATACCTACGAGCAGTACTTC.

The chain recombines TRBV27 with TRBJ2-2; 11 nucleotides align to TRBD2. Germline CDR1 reads MNHEY; CDR2 reads SMNVEV (reference sequence). This CDR3 has 14 amino acids. V gave up 8 bases and J gave up 10 bases; unmatched junction bases: 9. This CDR3 is CASHSASGRMELFF. The CDR3 DNA sequence: TGTGCCAGCCACTCGGCTAGCGGGAGGATGGAGCTGTTTTTT.

The chain carries TRBV30 and TRBJ1-2, with D uncertain. Germline V gene data show CDR1 as GTSNPN and CDR2 as SVGIG (reference sequence). The CDR3 contains 16 residues. Trimming took off 4 bases at V and 2 bases at J, with 20 bases between the two ends. The CDR3 spells CAWMSRVWDLNYGYTF. The CDR3 coding sequence is TGTGCCTGGATGTCGAGGGTATGGGATCTGAACTATGGCTACACCTTC.

This sequence joins TRBV2 and TRBJ1-1; D ambiguous. CDR1 and CDR2 from the germline V gene are SNHLY and FYNNEI. The V gene lost 1 base and the J gene lost 7 bases, with 7 bases spanning the gap. The CDR3 is 12 amino acids. The DNA of the CDR3 is TGTGCCAGCAGTGAAGGGAGAAGTGAAGCTTTCTTT. This translates into CASSEGRSEAFF.

V gene TRBV29-1 combines with J gene TRBJ2-7; 10 nucleotides line up with TRBD1. The V gene end was trimmed by 4 bases and the J gene end by 4 bases; junction bases not matched to a gene: 7. This CDR3 region has 14 residues. Germline values: CDR1 SQVTM, CDR2 ANQGSEA. CDR3 DNA sequence: TGCAGCGTTGTTCCCGGGACAGGGGAGTACGAGCAGTACTTC. Translated, it gives CSVVPGTGEYEQYF.

V usage is TRBV6-4 and J usage is TRBJ2-7; unclear D gene. The germline gives CDR1 MRHNA, CDR2 SNTAGT. The CDR3 extends over 11 amino acids. Trimming stripped 6 bases from V and 5 bases from J, with 8 bases between. The CDR3 loop reads CASSFGDEQYF. The CDR3 DNA reads as TGTGCCAGCAGCTTTGGGGACGAGCAGTACTTC.

The J gene is TRBJ2-5, the V gene TRBV3-1, with D possibly TRBD2 on 5 matching bases. The CDR3 consists of 16 residues. Germline V CDR1 and CDR2: LGHDT, YNNKEL (reference sequence). V was shortened by 4 bases and J by 4 bases, with 19 bases between the two germline ends. Here the CDR3 reads CASSLPGSRSTETQYF. In DNA form, the CDR3 reads TGTGCCAGCAGCCTGCCGGGAAGTAGATCTACAGAGACCCAGTACTTC.

The chain has TRBV28 and TRBJ1-2; D unresolved. Looked up from germline, CDR1 is MDHEN and CDR2 is SYDVKM. The CDR3 contains 14 residues. With 0 bases removed from V and 2 bases from J, the gap between germline ends came to 7 bases. As DNA, the CDR3 is TGTGCCAGCAGTTTATGGTCGGCCAACTATGGCTACACCTTC. It encodes CASSLWSANYGYTF.

The chain recombines TRBV11-3 with TRBJ2-3; tentative D call: TRBD2 (6 bases). This CDR3 comprises 17 residues. V lost 1 base and J lost 0, with 14 bases in between. Germline V gene data show CDR1 as SGHNT and CDR2 as YENEEA. In DNA form, the CDR3 reads TGTGCCAGCAGCTTAGGAAGTAGCGGTGCTAGCACAGATACGCAGTATTTT. This sequence encodes CASSLGSSGASTDTQYF.

The chain has TRBV29-1 and TRBJ1-2; D is unresolved. This CDR3 has 11 residues. CDR1 is SQVTM, CDR2 ANQGSEA, per germline. V was clipped by 5 bases and J by 4 bases, with 8 bases between them. CDR3 nucleotide sequence: TGCAGCGTTAGCAGCTTCTATGGCTACACCTTC. Protein product: CSVSSFYGYTF.

The rearrangement links TRBV4-2 to TRBJ2-3; no definite D call. Germline loops: CDR1 LGHNA, CDR2 YNFKEQ. The CDR3 loop spans 14 amino acids. Trimming pared 0 bases from V and 1 base from J, leaving 5 bases between. CDR3: CASSQEGGTDTQYF. CDR3 nucleotide sequence: TGTGCCAGCAGCCAAGAAGGCGGCACAGATACGCAGTATTTT.

The genes are TRBV3-1 and TRBJ1-1, with 9 bases fitting TRBD1. Trimming took 3 bases from V and 3 from J; bases not matched to a gene: 2. The V gene's germline CDR1 is LGHDT and CDR2 YNNKEL (reference sequence). The CDR3 is 14 amino acids. CDR3 in amino acids: CASSHRTGDTEAFF. The CDR3 DNA sequence: TGTGCCAGCAGCCACCGGACAGGGGACACTGAAGCTTTCTTT.

This chain connects TRBV25-1 to TRBJ1-2; no definite D call. Looked up from germline, CDR1 is MGHDK and CDR2 is SYGVNS. With 6 bases removed from V and 0 bases from J, the gap between germline ends came to 11 bases. This CDR3 is built from 14 residues. The CDR3 here is CASRKGPPNYGYTF. For the CDR3, the DNA is TGTGCCAGCAGGAAGGGCCCCCCTAACTATGGCTACACCTTC.

V is TRBV20-1 and J is TRBJ2-3; possible D gene TRBD1, 6 bases. The CDR3 spans 13 residues. Germline CDR1 is DFQATT and CDR2 is SNEGSKA (reference sequence). V lost 6 bases to trimming and J lost 4 bases, with 14 bases between them. Here the CDR3 reads CSALWAGADTQYF. CDR3 coding DNA: TGCAGTGCCCTATGGGCAGGGGCAGATACGCAGTATTTT.